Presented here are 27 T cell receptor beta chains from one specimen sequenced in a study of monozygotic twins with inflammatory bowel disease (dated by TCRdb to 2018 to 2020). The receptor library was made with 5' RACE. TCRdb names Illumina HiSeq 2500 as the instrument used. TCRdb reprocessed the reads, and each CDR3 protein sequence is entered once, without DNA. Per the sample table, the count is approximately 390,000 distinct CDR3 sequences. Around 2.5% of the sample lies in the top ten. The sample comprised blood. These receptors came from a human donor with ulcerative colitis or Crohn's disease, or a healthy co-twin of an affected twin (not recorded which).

CDR3 loop: CASGGRGENNEQFF. The V call is TRBV28, the J call TRBJ2-1; absent DNA, TCRdb's TRBD1 call cannot be checked. This CDR3 region has 14 residues. Germline CDR1 and CDR2: MDHEN and SYDVKM.

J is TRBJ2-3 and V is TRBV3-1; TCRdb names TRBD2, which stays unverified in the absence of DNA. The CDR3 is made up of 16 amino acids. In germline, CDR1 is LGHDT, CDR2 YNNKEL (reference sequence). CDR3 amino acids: CASSQDRSSRTDTQYF.

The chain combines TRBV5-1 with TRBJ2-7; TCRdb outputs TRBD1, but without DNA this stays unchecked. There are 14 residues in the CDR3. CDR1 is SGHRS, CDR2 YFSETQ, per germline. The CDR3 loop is CASSFFQGGYEQYF.

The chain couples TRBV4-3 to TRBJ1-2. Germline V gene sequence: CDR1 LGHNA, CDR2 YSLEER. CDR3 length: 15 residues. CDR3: CASSLEASGPYGYTF.

Here the CDR3 reads CATSRRTGGWVETQYF. The chain joins TRBV15 to TRBJ2-5; the TRBD1 assignment by TCRdb is unverifiable without DNA. This CDR3 is built from 16 residues. Germline assignment: CDR1 LNHNV and CDR2 YYDKDF (reference sequence).

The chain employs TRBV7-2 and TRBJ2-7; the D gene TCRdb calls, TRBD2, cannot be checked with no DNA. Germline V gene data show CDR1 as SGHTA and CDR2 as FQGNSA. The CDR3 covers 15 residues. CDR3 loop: CASSPTRLAGEEQYF. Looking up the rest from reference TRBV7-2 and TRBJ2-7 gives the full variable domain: GAGVSQSPSNKVTEKGKDVELRCDPISGHTALYWYRQSLGQGLEFLIYFQGNSAPDKSGLPSDRFSAERTGGSVSTLTIQRTQQEDSAVYLCASSPTRLAGEEQYFGPGTRLTVT.

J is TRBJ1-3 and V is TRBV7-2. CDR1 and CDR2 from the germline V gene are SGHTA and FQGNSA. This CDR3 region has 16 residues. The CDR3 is CASSSSSVIAGNTIYF.

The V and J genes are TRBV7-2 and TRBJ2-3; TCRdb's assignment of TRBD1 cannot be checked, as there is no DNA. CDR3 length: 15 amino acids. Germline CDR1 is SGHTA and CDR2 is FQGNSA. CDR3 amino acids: CASSSGTLRADTQYF.

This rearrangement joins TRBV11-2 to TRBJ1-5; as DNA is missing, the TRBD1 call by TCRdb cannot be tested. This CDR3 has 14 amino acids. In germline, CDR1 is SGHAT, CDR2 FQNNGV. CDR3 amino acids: CASSLGTGFQPQHF.

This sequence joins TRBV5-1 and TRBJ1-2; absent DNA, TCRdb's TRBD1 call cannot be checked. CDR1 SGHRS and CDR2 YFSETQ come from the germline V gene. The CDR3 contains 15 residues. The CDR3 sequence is CASSGMGQSNYGYTF.

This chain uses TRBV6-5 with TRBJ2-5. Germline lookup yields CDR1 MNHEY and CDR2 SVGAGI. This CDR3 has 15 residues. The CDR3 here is CASSLLETVQETQYF.

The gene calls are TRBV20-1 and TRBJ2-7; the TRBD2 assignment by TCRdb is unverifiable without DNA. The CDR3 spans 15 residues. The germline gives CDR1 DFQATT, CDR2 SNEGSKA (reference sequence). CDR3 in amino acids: CSAREGRKASYEQYF.

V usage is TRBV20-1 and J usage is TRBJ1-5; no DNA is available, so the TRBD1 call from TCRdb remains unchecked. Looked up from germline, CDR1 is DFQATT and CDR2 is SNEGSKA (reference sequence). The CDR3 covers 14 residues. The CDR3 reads CSAPTGPGSQPQHF.

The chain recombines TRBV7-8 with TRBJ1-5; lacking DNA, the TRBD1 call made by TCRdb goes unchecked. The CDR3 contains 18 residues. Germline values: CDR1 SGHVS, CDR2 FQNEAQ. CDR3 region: CASSLEFCKGISNQPQHF.

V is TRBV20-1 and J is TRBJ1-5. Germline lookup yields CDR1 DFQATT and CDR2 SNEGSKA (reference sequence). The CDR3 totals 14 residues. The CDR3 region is CSAKVDVSNQPQHF.

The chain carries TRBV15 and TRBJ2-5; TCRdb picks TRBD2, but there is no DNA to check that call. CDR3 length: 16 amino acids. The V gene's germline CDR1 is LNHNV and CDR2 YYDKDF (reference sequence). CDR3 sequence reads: CATSRDPTEGGETQYF.

The CDR3 loop is CASSTRGTYEQYF. This chain connects TRBV6-6 to TRBJ2-7. Germline CDR1 is MNHNY and CDR2 is SVGAGI (reference sequence). The CDR3 has 13 amino acids.

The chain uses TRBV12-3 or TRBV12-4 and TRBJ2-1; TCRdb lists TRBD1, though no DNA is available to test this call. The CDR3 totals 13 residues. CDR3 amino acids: CASSLGQGDEQFF.

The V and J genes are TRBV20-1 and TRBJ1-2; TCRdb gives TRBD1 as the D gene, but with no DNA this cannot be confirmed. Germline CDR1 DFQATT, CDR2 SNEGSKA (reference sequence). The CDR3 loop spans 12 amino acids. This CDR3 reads CSAPDWDYGYTF.

The CDR3 spells CASSQDRGGPADTQYF. The genes are TRBV4-3 and TRBJ2-3; with no DNA, the TCRdb D assignment of TRBD2 cannot be verified. The CDR3 spans 16 residues. The germline V gene has CDR1 LGHNA and CDR2 YSLEER.

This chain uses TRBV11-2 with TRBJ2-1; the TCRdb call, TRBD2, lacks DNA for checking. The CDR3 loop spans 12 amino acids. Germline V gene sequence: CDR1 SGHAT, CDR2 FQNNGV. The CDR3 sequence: CASSWGANEQFF.

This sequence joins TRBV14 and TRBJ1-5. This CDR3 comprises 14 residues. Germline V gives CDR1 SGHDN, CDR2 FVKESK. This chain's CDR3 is CASSPKVRNQPQHF.

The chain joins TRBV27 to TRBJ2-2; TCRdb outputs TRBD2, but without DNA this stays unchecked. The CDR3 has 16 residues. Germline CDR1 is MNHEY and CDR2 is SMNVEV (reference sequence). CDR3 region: CASSRLAGLNTGELFF.

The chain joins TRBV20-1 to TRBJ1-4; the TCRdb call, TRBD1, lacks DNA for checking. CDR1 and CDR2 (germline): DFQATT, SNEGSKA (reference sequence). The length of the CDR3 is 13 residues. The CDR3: CSASAGAGEKLFF.

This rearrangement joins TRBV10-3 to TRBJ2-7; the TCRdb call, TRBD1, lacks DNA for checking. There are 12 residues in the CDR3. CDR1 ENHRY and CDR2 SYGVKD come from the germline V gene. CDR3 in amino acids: CAYRDSTYEQYF.

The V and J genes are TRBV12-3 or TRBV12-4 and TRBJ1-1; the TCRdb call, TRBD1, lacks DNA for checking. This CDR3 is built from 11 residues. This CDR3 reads CASSRQDWAFF.

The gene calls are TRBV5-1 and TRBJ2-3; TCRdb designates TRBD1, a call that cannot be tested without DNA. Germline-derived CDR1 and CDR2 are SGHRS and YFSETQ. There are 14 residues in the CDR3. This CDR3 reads CASSLGGAGDTQYF.